These 31 T cell receptor beta chains were all obtained from the same sample, sequenced in a study of Graves' ophthalmopathy and Graves' hyperthyroidism. The sequenced template was RNA, covering the TCR beta CDR3 region. Following a first-round RT-PCR that used HTBI primers, a second-round multiplex PCR was carried out. TCRdb independently ran MiXCR on the multiplex PCR reads; one entry per CDR3 protein. The sample lists 500,000 to 600,000 distinct CDR3 sequences, just under 40% occurring once. Specimen: peripheral blood or thyroid tissue (not recorded which). Source of these receptors: an adult man with Graves' hyperthyroidism.

This chain links TRBV7-2 with TRBJ2-1; 7 bases fit TRBD2. Germline V lookup: CDR1 SGHTA, CDR2 FQGNSA. The trim removed 3 bases at V and 6 bases at J, leaving 8 bases unmatched. This CDR3 is 15 amino acids long. The CDR3 is CASSFSWGGPNEQFF. The CDR3, as DNA: TGTGCCAGCAGCTTTTCTTGGGGAGGGCCCAATGAGCAGTTCTTC.

On this clonotype itself: The junction differs from germline at one of its ends, possibly a read error. The chain recombines TRBV10-3 with TRBJ2-7; D is unresolved. The end of the DNA is better explained by TRBJ2-4, so the J call may be wrong. CDR1 and CDR2 from the germline V gene are ENHRY and SYGVKD. This CDR3 region has 13 residues. The chain's CDR3 is CAISPEAENIQYF. The CDR3 DNA is TGTGCCATCAGTCCCGAAGCCGAAAACATTCAGTACTTC.

Turning to this clonotype: The CDR3 does not end in the conserved phenylalanine or tryptophan, so this is likely a read error. This chain connects TRBV25-1 to TRBJ2-7, with a possible D match to TRBD2 (6 bases). Trimming cost V 5 bases and J 0 bases, with 17 bases left between them. The length of the CDR3 is 16 residues. Germline V gene lookup returns CDR1 MGHDK and CDR2 SYGVNS. CDR3 in amino acids: CASSLRRDGNSYEQYL. CDR3 nucleotides: TGTGCCAGCAGTTTAAGGCGGGACGGCAACTCCTACGAGCAGTACCTC.

In its sample, this clonotype was seen many times. The chain uses TRBV12-3 or TRBV12-4 and TRBJ2-2, with 9 positions matching TRBD1. The CDR3 spans 16 residues. V trimming: 5 bases; J trimming: 4 bases; junction bases outside the gene matches: 8. The CDR3 DNA is TGTGCCAGCAGTCCACCGGGACAGGGTCCCACCGGGGAGCTGTTTTTT. Protein: CASSPPGQGPTGELFF.

Of note for this clonotype: Since a much larger clone is just one base distant, this may be a read error. The chain combines TRBV12-3 or TRBV12-4 with TRBJ1-2; D is perhaps TRBD1 (5 bases). CDR3 size: 13 residues. The CDR3 is CASSFARAYDYTF. For the CDR3, the DNA is TGTGCCAGCAGTTTTGCCAGGGCCTATGACTACACCTTC.

This clonotype was seen repeatedly, ten times or more. The rearrangement joins TRBV30 to TRBJ1-2; D is possibly TRBD1 (5 bases). V lost 2 bases, J lost 6 bases, and 7 bases lay in between. CDR1 and CDR2 from the germline V gene are GTSNPN and SVGIG (reference sequence). The CDR3 consists of 11 residues. The CDR3 DNA sequence: TGTGCCTGGAGTTTAGGGGATGGCTACACCTTC. This gives the protein CAWSLGDGYTF.

This clonotype was observed many times. This rearrangement joins TRBV5-4 to TRBJ1-5; D is unresolved. The CDR3 runs 15 residues. Germline CDR1 is SGHNT and CDR2 is YYREEE (reference sequence). Trimming left V 0 bases short and J 8 bases short, with 15 bases between. The CDR3 sequence is CASSLGASRDEPQHF. The CDR3 DNA is TGTGCCAGCAGCTTGGGTGCGTCCCGAGACGAGCCCCAGCATTTT.

The chain uses TRBV19 and TRBJ1-1, with TRBD1 identical over 7 bases. This CDR3 is built from 14 residues. Per the germline V gene, CDR1 is LNHDA and CDR2 is SQIVND (reference sequence). After removal of 6 bases from V and 5 bases from J, the junction contained 9 bases not matched to a gene. CDR3 in amino acids: CASREQGSGTEAFF. CDR3 sequence (DNA): TGTGCCAGTAGGGAACAGGGGAGCGGGACTGAAGCTTTCTTT.

The chain recombines TRBV24-1 with TRBJ2-3, with D perhaps TRBD2 (5 bases). CDR1 and CDR2 (germline): KGHDR, SFDVKD. CDR3 length: 15 amino acids. Trimming took off 1 base at V and 1 base at J, with 8 bases between the two ends. CDR3 sequence: CATSDFEAGTDTQYF. CDR3 coding DNA: TGTGCCACCAGTGATTTCGAAGCGGGCACAGATACGCAGTATTTT.

Details on this clonotype: The junction does not match germline at one end; this may be a read error. The chain links TRBV10-3 to TRBJ1-5; 7 bases line up with TRBD1. Germline CDR1 ENHRY, CDR2 SYGVKD. The CDR3 contains 12 residues. The CDR3 sequence is CASSYQGETQHF. CDR3 in DNA: TGTGCCAGCAGTTACCAGGGGGAGACCCAGCATTTT.

This clonotype showed up just a few times. The rearrangement uses TRBV2 and TRBJ2-5; TRBD2 matches at 10 bases. The V and J ends lost 7 bases and 5 bases, in that order; junction bases with no gene match: 7. Germline CDR1 SNHLY, CDR2 FYNNEI. The CDR3 length is 14 residues. The DNA for the CDR3 is TGTGCCAGCATGGGCCTAGCGGGAGCGGAGACCCAGTACTTC. It specifies CASMGLAGAETQYF.

Ten or more counts support this clonotype. The chain links TRBV5-1 to TRBJ2-7; D is possibly TRBD1 (6 bases). The V end was cut by 1 base, the J end by 7 bases, with 21 bases between. Germline values: CDR1 SGHRS, CDR2 YFSETQ. CDR3 length equals 16 residues. The CDR3 region is CASSLRGHVAVREQYF. The CDR3, as DNA: TGCGCCAGCAGCTTGAGGGGACACGTGGCGGTCAGAGAGCAGTACTTC.

This clonotype was seen at least ten times. V and J are TRBV3-1 and TRBJ1-1, with unresolved D. CDR1 and CDR2 from the germline V gene are LGHDT and YNNKEL (reference sequence). Trimming removed 5 bases at V and 7 bases at J, with 14 bases between. The CDR3 sequence is 13 residues long. The CDR3 region has the DNA TGTGCCAGCAGCTCGACAAGGGCCGATGAAGCTTTCTTT. Its protein product is CASSSTRADEAFF.

This clonotype was detected many times. CDR3 coding DNA: TGCAGTGCTAGGATGGACGAGCCTTACTATGGCTACACCTTC. It is translated as CSARMDEPYYGYTF. The chain couples TRBV20-1 to TRBJ1-2; D is unresolved. The V end lost 3 bases, the J end lost 3 bases, and 14 bases lay between the germline ends. The germline CDR1 and CDR2 sequences are DFQATT and SNEGSKA (reference sequence). This CDR3 has 14 residues.

CDR3 DNA: TGTGCCAGCAGCCCGACCGCGACAGGGGTGGTTGGGGAGACCCAGTACTTC. This encodes CASSPTATGVVGETQYF. The rearrangement links TRBV7-9 to TRBJ2-5; 8 nucleotides agree with TRBD1. V gave up 5 bases and J gave up 5 bases; unmatched junction bases: 16. Looked up from germline, CDR1 is SEHNR and CDR2 is FQNEAQ (reference sequence). This CDR3 is built from 17 residues.

As for this clonotype: A much larger clone differs from this one at a single base, so this may be a read error. V is TRBV5-4 and J is TRBJ1-4; tentative D call: TRBD1 (5 bases). CDR3 length: 15 residues. Germline loops: CDR1 SGHNT, CDR2 YYREEE (reference sequence). CDR3 bases: TGTGCCAGCAGCTTGGGCGGGGTCCTTGGGGGGAAACTGGTTTTT. The encoded protein is CASSLGGVLGGKLVF.

This clonotype was detected many times. This chain connects TRBV12-3 or TRBV12-4 to TRBJ1-5, with D unclear. The CDR3 length is 12 residues. Trimming took off 5 bases at V and 6 bases at J, with 8 bases between the two ends. The CDR3 region has the DNA TGTGCCAGCAGTCGAGTATCTCAGCCCCAGCATTTT. It is translated as CASSRVSQPQHF.

This clonotype came up many times. This chain joins TRBV6-1 and TRBJ1-6; no clear D gene. This CDR3 region has 12 residues. CDR1 is MNHNS and CDR2 is SASEGT in the germline V gene. V lost 7 bases and J 7 bases, leaving 8 bases between the germline ends. The CDR3 here is CASIRGNSPLHF. The CDR3 bases are TGTGCCAGCATTCGCGGGAATTCACCCCTCCACTTT.

This clonotype was recorded many times. The V call is TRBV29-1, the J call TRBJ2-7; no clear D. The CDR3 is made up of 16 amino acids. V was trimmed by 3 bases and J by 2 bases, leaving 20 bases between them. Germline V gene sequence: CDR1 SQVTM, CDR2 ANQGSEA. The chain's CDR3 is CSVEGAVKDETYEQYF. CDR3 bases: TGCAGCGTTGAGGGCGCGGTAAAAGACGAGACCTACGAGCAGTACTTC.

The chain joins TRBV7-9 to TRBJ2-5; 10 bases agree with TRBD1. Germline values: CDR1 SEHNR, CDR2 FQNEAQ (reference sequence). The J segment lost 0 bases and the V segment lost 5 bases, leaving 9 bases of the junction unmatched. This CDR3 comprises 17 residues. CDR3 residues: CASSPDRGGSYQETQYF. Written as DNA, the CDR3 is TGTGCCAGCAGCCCGGACAGGGGGGGGTCGTACCAAGAGACCCAGTACTTC.

J is TRBJ2-7 and V is TRBV20-1; D possibly uses TRBD1 or TRBD2 (6 bases each). CDR1 and CDR2 from the germline V gene are DFQATT and SNEGSKA (reference sequence). V dropped 3 bases and J dropped 5 bases, with 17 bases sitting between them. This CDR3 contains 14 residues. CDR3 residues: CSARGWGASDEQYF. In DNA, the CDR3 is TGCAGTGCTAGGGGGTGGGGGGCCTCTGACGAGCAGTACTTC.

This chain connects TRBV18 to TRBJ2-7, with D tentatively TRBD2 (6 bases). The CDR3 runs 11 residues. Trimming left V 6 bases short and J 8 bases short, with 11 bases between. The germline gives CDR1 KGHSH, CDR2 LQKENI. The CDR3: CASSSGGKQYF. CDR3 DNA sequence: TGTGCCAGCTCTTCTGGAGGGAAGCAGTACTTC.

This clonotype was detected many times. The V and J genes are TRBV6-5 and TRBJ2-2; unclear D gene. This CDR3 contains 13 residues. Germline CDR1 and CDR2: MNHEY and SVGAGI. V lost 9 bases, J lost 4 bases, and 12 bases lay in between. The CDR3 is CASQSTRTGELFF. For the CDR3, the DNA is TGTGCCAGTCAATCCACCCGCACCGGGGAGCTGTTTTTT.

The V and J genes are TRBV25-1 and TRBJ1-2; tentatively, D is TRBD1 (5 bases). Between the trimmed V and J ends, which lost 6 bases and 4 bases, there was a span of 21 bases. The CDR3 loop spans 16 amino acids. Germline V gene data show CDR1 as MGHDK and CDR2 as SYGVNS. The CDR3 spells CASSQDTRVSGYGYTF. The CDR3 DNA follows: TGTGCCAGCAGCCAAGATACCAGGGTTTCGGGCTATGGCTACACCTTC.

The chain uses TRBV7-9 and TRBJ2-2; 8 positions match TRBD1. The germline CDR1 and CDR2 sequences are SEHNR and FQNEAQ (reference sequence). Trimming cost V 6 bases and J 7 bases; bases outside gene matches: 10. This CDR3 has 15 amino acids. The chain's CDR3 is CASRPPDRVGGELFF. The CDR3 DNA sequence: TGTGCCAGCAGACCCCCGGACAGGGTTGGCGGGGAGCTGTTTTTT.

This clonotype was observed many times. The chain has TRBV27 and TRBJ1-2; 7 bases line up with TRBD1. The germline V gene has CDR1 MNHEY and CDR2 SMNVEV (reference sequence). The V gene end was trimmed by 5 bases and the J gene end by 6 bases; junction bases not matched to a gene: 6. The CDR3 has 13 residues. The CDR3: CASSADRANGYTF. CDR3 sequence (DNA): TGTGCCAGCAGTGCCGACAGGGCTAATGGCTACACCTTC.

In its sample, this clonotype was seen a few times. The chain carries TRBV7-6 and TRBJ2-3, with TRBD1 identical over 10 bases. The CDR3 consists of 14 residues. Germline V lookup: CDR1 SGHVS, CDR2 FNYEAQ. J lost 4 bases, V lost 4 bases, and 2 bases had no gene match. The chain's CDR3 is CASSSGQGSDTQYF. The CDR3 DNA sequence: TGTGCCAGCAGCTCGGGACAGGGGTCAGATACGCAGTATTTT.

This clonotype turned up a few times. The chain recombines TRBV12-3 or TRBV12-4 with TRBJ1-1, with a possible D match to TRBD1 (6 bases). Trimming stripped 0 bases from V and 1 base from J, with 12 bases between. The CDR3 runs 16 residues. The CDR3 DNA reads TGTGCCAGCAGTTTAGCCCCAGGGGTGGGGAACACTGAAGCTTTCTTT. Translation gives CASSLAPGVGNTEAFF.

As concerns this clonotype: A much larger clone is a single base away; this may be a read error. The chain combines TRBV10-3 with TRBJ1-2; D is ambiguous. The germline V gene has CDR1 ENHRY and CDR2 SYGVKD. The CDR3 has 14 residues. V lost 2 bases and J lost 9, with 16 bases in between. The CDR3 DNA reads TGTGCCATCAGTGAGGTTCTTCATAAATATTGCTACACCTTC. As protein: CAISEVLHKYCYTF.

This clonotype has a count of ten or more. The chain employs TRBV7-3 and TRBJ1-1, with D uncertain. The CDR3 spans 13 residues. Germline CDR1 SGHTA, CDR2 FQGTGA. Trimming pared 1 base from V and 0 bases from J, leaving 3 bases between. The CDR3 DNA follows: TGTGCCAGCAGCTTAATCTTGAACACTGAAGCTTTCTTT. Translating gives CASSLILNTEAFF.

The chain uses TRBV9 and TRBJ2-3; D not resolved. V gave up 4 bases and J gave up 6 bases, with 12 bases separating them. CDR1 and CDR2 (germline): SGDLS, YYNGEE. The CDR3 has 13 amino acids. CDR3 coding DNA: TGTGCCAGCAGCATAGACGACTCGGATACGCAGTATTTT. The encoded protein is CASSIDDSDTQYF.